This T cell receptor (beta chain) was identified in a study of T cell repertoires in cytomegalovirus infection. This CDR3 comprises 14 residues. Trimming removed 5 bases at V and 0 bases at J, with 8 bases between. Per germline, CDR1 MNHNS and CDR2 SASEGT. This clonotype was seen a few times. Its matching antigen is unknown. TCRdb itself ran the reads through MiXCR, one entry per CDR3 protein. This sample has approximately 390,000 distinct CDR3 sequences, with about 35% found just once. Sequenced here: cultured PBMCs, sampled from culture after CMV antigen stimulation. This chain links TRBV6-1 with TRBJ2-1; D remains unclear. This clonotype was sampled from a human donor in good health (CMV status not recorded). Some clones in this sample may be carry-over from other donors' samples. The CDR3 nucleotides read TGTGCCAGCAGTAGGGTAGGCTCCTACAATGAGCAGTTCTTC. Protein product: CASSRVGSYNEQFF.